This TCR beta chain was obtained from a study of blood T cell repertoires in COVID-19. Turning to the study itself: Nucleic acid was either cDNA or gDNA, and it came from T cells, B-cell-depleted T cells, or PBMCs.

Methods used by the authors: Researchers report that nucleated cell counts were estimated from reference gene primer amplification. Only in-frame clones appear in the TCRdb table, and some are missing; sequencing was by immunoSEQ multiplex PCR. V, J and clone size are taken as reported in that table, and D and trimming were inferred from the DNA itself. Among 65,000 to 90,000 clones, about 88% were seen once, and the ten largest hold roughly 9%. V was cut by 4 bases and J by 5 bases, with 12 bases left in between. This CDR3 spans 15 amino acids. CDR1 is MNHNY and CDR2 is SVGAGI in the germline V gene (reference sequence).

The chain couples TRBV6-6 to TRBJ1-6; D is possibly TRBD1 (6 bases). The sequencing sample was made of peripheral blood. This TCR came from a man aged 50 to 59 with acute or convalescent COVID-19. CDR3 nucleotide sequence: TGTGCCAGCAGTTCCCGGGACACCAATAATTCACCCCTCCACTTT. Its protein product is CASSSRDTNNSPLHF.